This T cell receptor beta chain was captured by sequencing in a study of OX40 agonist ivuxolimab in advanced cancers. This clone was seen once. Its antigen is as yet unknown. Overall study findings and caveats: Also showing low normalized T-cell clonal expansion were some of the nonresponders.

Autoimmune disease history or systemic immunosuppression excluded patients. Blood draws occurred at baseline, cycle 4 day 1, and cycle 7 day 1. Profiled with immunoSEQ multiplex PCR; TCRdb holds only in-frame clones, not every one. In the table there are roughly 110,000 clones, 90% of which are singletons. This CDR3 has 12 residues. Germline V gene sequence: CDR1 ENHRY, CDR2 SYGVKD. V lost 6 bases to trimming and J lost 7 bases; unmatched junction nucleotides: 6. This sample comprised CD4+ or CD8+ T cells sorted from blood, obtained in a trial of the OX40 agonist ivuxolimab. The TCR was taken from an adult with an advanced solid tumor such as melanoma, head and neck, liver or kidney cancer. This chain connects TRBV10-3 to TRBJ2-7, with 7 bases identical to TRBD1. The CDR3 DNA is TGTGCCATCAGGGACCAGGGGGAGGAGCAGTACTTC. It yields the protein CAIRDQGEEQYF.